Each of the 27 T cell receptor beta chains below was sequenced from the same sample in a study of cytomegalovirus exposure and HLA in healthy donors. A multiplex PCR was run with 60 Vbeta primers and 13 Jbeta primers. Repertoires were generated with immunoSEQ multiplex PCR, while TCRdb's copy carries only in-frame clones and drops some. The sample shows more than 80,000 clones, roughly 71% of them seen only once. Material for sequencing was PBMCs. These receptors were taken from a man between 50 and 59 years old in good health and CMV-seronegative.

The genes are TRBV6-4 and TRBJ1-1; 9 nucleotides align to TRBD1. Germline CDR1 and CDR2: MRHNA and SNTAGT. V dropped 5 bases and J dropped 8; count of bases not matched to a gene: 9. The CDR3 is made up of 14 amino acids. Here the CDR3 reads CASSSDRGIGEAFF. Written as DNA, the CDR3 is TGTGCCAGCAGTTCCGACAGGGGGATAGGGGAAGCTTTCTTT.

This clone occurred once. The rearrangement joins TRBV4-3 to TRBJ2-3; perhaps TRBD1 as D (5 bases). Looked up from germline, CDR1 is LGHNA and CDR2 is YSLEER. The CDR3 length is 18 residues. The germline V and J ends were trimmed by 1 base and 2 bases, with 19 bases remaining between them. Here the CDR3 DNA reads TGCGCCAGCAGCCAAGGGGTGTCACGGTGGGGCCCCACAGATACGCAGTATTTT. Protein sequence: CASSQGVSRWGPTDTQYF.

The genes are TRBV5-1 and TRBJ2-2, with TRBD2 identical over 9 bases. The CDR3 is 16 residues long. Germline CDR1 SGHRS, CDR2 YFSETQ. The V segment lost 4 bases and the J segment 5 bases; nucleotides outside the gene matches: 9. This chain's CDR3 is CASSHIAGARTGELFF. The CDR3 DNA is TGCGCCAGCAGCCACATAGCGGGGGCGAGAACCGGGGAGCTGTTTTTT.

This rearrangement joins TRBV7-9 to TRBJ1-4, with TRBD1 matching over 8 bases. Germline V gene sequence: CDR1 SEHNR, CDR2 FQNEAQ (reference sequence). The CDR3 spans 15 residues. After removal of 5 bases from V and 3 bases from J, the junction contained 5 bases not matched to a gene. CDR3 sequence (DNA): TGTGCCAGCAGCCTCGACAGGGGCCCTAATGAAAAACTGTTTTTT. Its protein product is CASSLDRGPNEKLFF.

This clone was seen only a few times. V is TRBV7-8 and J is TRBJ1-1; D is unclear. The CDR3 contains 13 residues. The germline V and J ends were trimmed by 5 bases and 0 bases, with 7 bases remaining between them. CDR1 SGHVS and CDR2 FQNEAQ come from the germline V gene. The CDR3 nucleotides are TGTGCCAGCAGCCTCCTAGTGAACACTGAAGCTTTCTTT. This codes for CASSLLVNTEAFF.

This clone was detected only a few times. The V and J genes are TRBV6-6 and TRBJ2-7; 7 bases fit TRBD1. Germline assignment: CDR1 MNHNY and CDR2 SVGAGI (reference sequence). With V trimmed by 2 bases and J by 6 bases, 4 bases remained unmatched. CDR3 length equals 13 residues. Here the CDR3 reads CASSYETGLEQYF. CDR3 DNA: TGTGCCAGCAGTTACGAGACAGGGCTCGAGCAGTACTTC.

This rearrangement joins TRBV2 to TRBJ2-7; 7 positions agree with TRBD2. The V gene end was trimmed by 6 bases and the J gene end by 6 bases; junction bases not matched to a gene: 11. The CDR3 runs 14 residues. Germline-derived CDR1 and CDR2 are SNHLY and FYNNEI. CDR3 DNA sequence: TGTGCCAGCAGAGGACTAGTCCCTACTAGCGAGCAGTACTTC. Protein sequence: CASRGLVPTSEQYF.

The chain carries TRBV5-6 and TRBJ1-1; D possibly corresponds to TRBD1 (5 bases). CDR1 is SGHDT, CDR2 YYEEEE, per germline. Trimming left V 0 bases short and J 5 bases short, with 14 bases between. The CDR3 loop spans 15 amino acids. The CDR3: CASSLGGPGGTEAFF. The CDR3 DNA sequence: TGTGCCAGCAGCTTGGGGGGCCCCGGGGGAACTGAAGCTTTCTTT.

A single count supports this clone. The V gene is TRBV9, the J gene TRBJ2-1; 8 bases are shared with TRBD2. Losses at the gene ends were 1 base for V and 4 bases for J; bases not matched to a gene: 7. This CDR3 contains 16 residues. The germline V gene has CDR1 SGDLS and CDR2 YYNGEE. CDR3 sequence reads: CASSVRSGGPYNEQFF. The CDR3 DNA is TGTGCCAGCAGCGTACGGTCGGGAGGGCCGTACAATGAGCAGTTCTTC.

The chain employs TRBV9 and TRBJ1-5; TRBD1 aligns across 7 bases. This CDR3 is built from 14 residues. V shed 0 bases, J shed 9 bases, and the junction held 6 bases outside the gene matches. Germline assignment: CDR1 SGDLS and CDR2 YYNGEE. CDR3 in DNA: TGTGCCAGCAGCGTAGAGGGGGCAGGGGGGCCCCAGCATTTT. Its protein product is CASSVEGAGGPQHF.

The genes are TRBV6-5 and TRBJ2-7; possibly TRBD2 for D (5 bases). Germline V gene sequence: CDR1 MNHEY, CDR2 SVGAGI. The V and J ends lost 0 bases and 7 bases respectively, with 16 bases between them. The CDR3 is 15 amino acids. The CDR3 DNA follows: TGTGCCAGCAGTTACTCCGGAGTCGGCCGGAGGGAGCAGTACTTC. It yields the protein CASSYSGVGRREQYF.

V and J are TRBV29-1 and TRBJ2-7, with D tentatively TRBD1 (6 bases). Trimming pared 6 bases from V and 4 bases from J, leaving 16 bases between. CDR1 SQVTM and CDR2 ANQGSEA come from the germline V gene. The CDR3 runs 13 residues. The CDR3: CSVGAGVAYEQYF. The CDR3 nucleotides read TGCAGCGTCGGGGCAGGGGTTGCGTACGAGCAGTACTTC.

This clone showed up just a few times. The chain uses TRBV5-1 and TRBJ2-1; unclear D gene. The V end was cut by 0 bases, the J end by 4 bases, with 8 bases between. Germline V gene sequence: CDR1 SGHRS, CDR2 YFSETQ. The CDR3 extends over 14 amino acids. CDR3 in DNA: TGCGCCAGCAGCTTGGGCAGACTTTACAATGAGCAGTTCTTC. Protein sequence: CASSLGRLYNEQFF.

This clone was picked up a small number of times. The chain has TRBV30 and TRBJ2-3; D ambiguous. Germline V gene data show CDR1 as GTSNPN and CDR2 as SVGIG (reference sequence). The CDR3 sequence is 12 residues long. V dropped 3 bases and J dropped 2 bases, with 6 bases sitting between them. CDR3 nucleotides: TGTGCCTGGAGCATTTCCACAGATACGCAGTATTTT. This encodes CAWSISTDTQYF.

A few counts support this clone. This chain uses TRBV5-4 with TRBJ2-1, with 7 bases matching TRBD2. Germline V gene data show CDR1 as SGHNT and CDR2 as YYREEE (reference sequence). Unmatched junction bases numbered 9, after V lost 3 bases and J lost 6 bases. The CDR3 consists of 15 residues. CDR3: CASSSGLGAGNEQFF. CDR3 nucleotide sequence: TGTGCCAGCAGCTCCGGACTAGGGGCGGGCAATGAGCAGTTCTTC.

This chain uses TRBV30 with TRBJ2-7; 11 nucleotides align to TRBD1. CDR1 is GTSNPN and CDR2 is SVGIG in the germline V gene (reference sequence). This CDR3 has 13 amino acids. V gave up 5 bases and J gave up 6 bases; unmatched junction bases: 6. The CDR3 coding sequence is TGTGCCTGGGGTCGGACAGGGGGCTCCGAGCAGTACGTC. The encoded protein is CAWGRTGGSEQYV.

This clone has only one observation. The chain carries TRBV5-1 and TRBJ1-5; TRBD1 matches 7 bases. The V segment lost 4 bases and the J segment 2 bases; nucleotides outside the gene matches: 3. Germline assignment: CDR1 SGHRS and CDR2 YFSETQ. The CDR3 extends over 14 amino acids. Written as DNA, the CDR3 is TGCGCCAGCAGCATCACAGGGGGCAATCAGCCCCAGCATTTT. Amino acids: CASSITGGNQPQHF.

Remarks on this clone: This CDR3 is missing its conserved last phenylalanine or tryptophan, likely due to a read error. J is TRBJ1-2 and V is TRBV5-6; TRBD1 agrees at 7 bases. There are 18 residues in the CDR3. Germline lookup yields CDR1 SGHDT and CDR2 YYEEEE. V trimming: 1 base; J trimming: 4 bases; junction bases outside the gene matches: 16. CDR3 region: CASSLLGTEPSSLYGYTV. Here the CDR3 DNA reads TGTGCCAGCAGCTTGTTAGGGACAGAGCCTTCTTCCCTCTATGGCTACACCGTC.

V gene TRBV4-1 combines with J gene TRBJ2-5; 10 bases map to TRBD2. This CDR3 is 17 amino acids long. In germline, CDR1 is MGHRA, CDR2 YSYEKL. Trimming at V came to 0 bases and at J to 5 bases, leaving 9 bases not matched to a gene. This chain's CDR3 is CASSQERLAGRRETQYF. In DNA form, the CDR3 reads TGCGCCAGCAGCCAAGAGAGACTAGCGGGCCGGCGGGAGACCCAGTACTTC.

Note on this clone: Additional DNA sequences in this sample encode the identical CDR3. The CDR3 nucleotides read TGCGCCAGCAGCCAAGATTCATTCGGGAGCACTGAAGCTTTCTTT. Translating gives CASSQDSFGSTEAFF. The rearrangement links TRBV4-1 to TRBJ1-1; D unresolved. The CDR3 is 15 residues long. In germline, CDR1 is MGHRA, CDR2 YSYEKL. Trimming removed 0 bases from V and 4 bases from J, with 12 bases in between.

With respect to this clone: At one boundary the junction diverges from the germline segment, which might be a read error. The chain carries TRBV18 and TRBJ1-5; TRBD1 agrees at 8 bases. Germline values: CDR1 KGHSH, CDR2 LQKENI. The CDR3 consists of 13 residues. The CDR3 coding sequence is TGTGCCAGCTCACGACAGGGGAATCCGCCCCAGCATTTT. It codes for CASSRQGNPPQHF.

The chain combines TRBV5-1 with TRBJ2-3, with a possible D match to TRBD1 (5 bases). This CDR3 has 13 residues. The V end lost 4 bases, the J end lost 3 bases, and 9 bases lay between the germline ends. Germline CDR1 is SGHRS and CDR2 is YFSETQ. CDR3 protein: CASSEPGTDTQYF. The CDR3 DNA reads as TGCGCCAGCAGCGAACCAGGGACAGATACGCAGTATTTT.

The J gene is TRBJ2-3, the V gene TRBV15, with D hard to call. There are 11 residues in the CDR3. CDR1 is LNHNV, CDR2 YYDKDF, per germline (reference sequence). V was pared by 2 bases and J by 13 bases, with 10 bases between. The CDR3 spells CATSRRDVEYF. The CDR3 DNA reads as TGTGCCACCAGCAGACGAGATGTAGAGTATTTT.

J is TRBJ1-5 and V is TRBV4-1; D may be TRBD1 (5 bases). CDR1 is MGHRA and CDR2 is YSYEKL in the germline V gene. The CDR3 is made up of 16 amino acids. V gave up 1 base and J gave up 6 bases, with 16 bases separating them. CDR3 in amino acids: CASSQVGSGGGQPQHF. CDR3 sequence (DNA): TGCGCCAGCAGCCAAGTAGGCAGCGGGGGAGGTCAGCCCCAGCATTTT.

The chain joins TRBV29-1 to TRBJ1-2, with unresolved D. The CDR3 totals 12 residues. The V end lost 4 bases, the J end lost 7 bases, and 13 bases lay between the germline ends. Germline values: CDR1 SQVTM, CDR2 ANQGSEA. CDR3 in amino acids: CSVGGGRSGYTF. CDR3 DNA sequence: TGCAGCGTTGGAGGAGGTCGAAGTGGCTACACCTTC.

The rearrangement uses TRBV18 and TRBJ1-1; D gene unclear. This CDR3 is built from 13 residues. Trimming removed 5 bases at V and 1 base at J, with 8 bases between. Looked up from germline, CDR1 is KGHSH and CDR2 is LQKENI. The CDR3 bases are TGTGCCAGCTCAACCGGTTGGAACACTGAAGCTTTCTTT. Translating gives CASSTGWNTEAFF. The whole variable domain, filled in from reference TRBV18 and TRBJ1-1, reads NAGVMQNPRHLVRRRGQEARLRCSPMKGHSHVYWYRQLPEEGLKFMVYLQKENIIDESGMPKERFSAEFPKEGPSILRIQQVVRGDSAAYFCASSTGWNTEAFFGQGTRLTVV.

V gene TRBV6-1 combines with J gene TRBJ2-3; 9 bases map to TRBD2. There are 13 residues in the CDR3. V dropped 6 bases and J dropped 4; count of bases not matched to a gene: 2. Germline V lookup: CDR1 MNHNS, CDR2 SASEGT. CDR3 nucleotide sequence: TGTGCCAGCAGGCGGGGGGGCCCAGATACGCAGTATTTT. This gives the protein CASRRGGPDTQYF.